This TCR beta chain derives from a study of T cell responses to AZD1222 COVID-19 vaccine. Study results and limitations: Spike-wide coverage was observed for vaccine-associated CD4 TCRs, with dominant responses at 160-218 and 743-854.

In regard to this clone: Its antigen is undetermined.

The method was immunoSEQ multiplex PCR; TCRdb's version includes in-frame clones alone and lacks a portion of them. The sample includes some 150,000 clones, about 90% seen only once; the top ten take under 3.5%. CDR1 and CDR2 (germline): MNHNS, SASEGT. V gave up 1 base and J gave up 7 bases, with 10 bases separating them. This CDR3 contains 13 residues. The sequencing used peripheral blood, collected 28 days after the second AZD1222 dose. The chain links TRBV6-1 to TRBJ1-1; D is uncertain. The source of this sequence is an adult who received the AZD1222 COVID-19 vaccine. CDR3 protein: CASSEGLQLEAFF. The CDR3 DNA is TGTGCCAGCAGTGAAGGATTGCAACTTGAAGCTTTCTTT.